The clone carrying this TCR beta chain was found a few times. The sample comes from a study of shared clonotypes between healthy human individuals. TCRdb keeps only in-frame clones here, not all; method: immunoSEQ multiplex PCR. Among about a million clones, roughly 80% were seen once, and the ten largest hold 1.4%. V trimming: 2 bases; J trimming: 3 bases; junction bases outside the gene matches: 2. CDR3 size: 14 residues. Germline assignment: CDR1 GTSNPN and CDR2 SVGIG (reference sequence). V is TRBV30 and J is TRBJ1-2; 11 nucleotides align to TRBD1. This TCR derives from a man aged 18 to 35 in good health. The sequencing input was memory CD4+ T cells sorted from blood. Subset of the sample: CD45RA-negative fraction. This chain's CDR3 is CAWSPGQGDYGYTF. The CDR3 nucleotides read TGTGCCTGGAGTCCGGGACAGGGGGACTATGGCTACACCTTC.